The clone carrying this T cell receptor beta chain is categorized as medium-sized. TCRdb independently ran MiXCR on the 5' RACE reads; one entry per CDR3 protein. This table holds 60,000 to 70,000 distinct CDR3 sequences, 15% to 20% found once. Trimming removed 0 bases from V and 6 bases from J; junction bases left unmatched: 0. Germline CDR1 is MDHEN and CDR2 is SYDVKM. The CDR3 length is 14 residues. This sample is part of a study of T cells of healthy individuals. The origin of this receptor is a human donor in good health. The rearrangement joins TRBV28 to TRBJ2-1; the match to TRBD1 covers 9 bases. The CDR3, as DNA: TGTGCCAGCAGTTTATGGGACAGGGGCAATGAGCAGTTCTTC. Translating it yields CASSLWDRGNEQFF.